One and the same sample provided the 17 T cell receptor beta chains below, sequenced in a study of regulatory T cells in long-lasting Graves disease. To make TCR beta libraries, researchers used iRepertoire HTBI primers and Arm-PCR of CDR3 regions. A single record per CDR3 protein comes from TCRdb applying MiXCR to the multiplex PCR reads. The sample records 350,000 to 500,000 distinct CDR3 sequences, about a sixth being singletons. Specified time point: newly diagnosed GD, antithyroid drugs for less than 3 months. There was RNA extracted from PBMCs, and the TCR library was made from it. This sample also belongs to another study, concerning T cells in Graves' hyperthyroidism and ophthalmopathy.

The source was peripheral blood mononuclear cells (PBMCs), collected at new diagnosis, from a patient treated with antithyroid drugs. The receptors were sampled from a woman aged 30 to 39 with Graves disease.

This clonotype showed up many times. V is TRBV6-1 and J is TRBJ2-1; maybe TRBD2 (5 bases). Germline lookup yields CDR1 MNHNS and CDR2 SASEGT. The CDR3 spans 13 residues. The CDR3 spells CASGRAERNEQFF. The CDR3 DNA reads as TGTGCGAGCGGAAGGGCGGAAAGGAATGAGCAGTTCTTC.

The J gene is TRBJ2-3, the V gene TRBV2; 7 bases are shared with TRBD1. Germline trimming cut 6 bases from V and 3 bases from J; bases unmatched to any gene: 9. This CDR3 is built from 15 residues. CDR1 is SNHLY and CDR2 is FYNNEI in the germline V gene. This CDR3 is CASRVDRVFTDTQYF. CDR3 sequence (DNA): TGTGCCAGCAGAGTTGACAGGGTATTTACAGATACGCAGTATTTT.

The V call is TRBV6-1, the J call TRBJ1-5, with D perhaps matching TRBD1 (6 bases). The CDR3 length is 13 residues. Trimming removed 7 bases from V and 5 bases from J, with 12 bases in between. The germline V gene encodes CDR1 MNHNS and CDR2 SASEGT. For the CDR3, the DNA is TGTGCCAGCATTAAGGGGGGAGATCAGCCCCAGCATTTT. This encodes CASIKGGDQPQHF.

The rearrangement joins TRBV7-2 to TRBJ2-3; 7 bases fit TRBD2. This CDR3 has 16 residues. The germline V gene encodes CDR1 SGHTA and CDR2 FQGNSA. V gave up 5 bases and J gave up 1 base; unmatched junction bases: 9. CDR3 nucleotide sequence: TGTGCCAGCAGCCGCCGCCTAGCGGAGGGCACAGATACGCAGTATTTT. Translated: CASSRRLAEGTDTQYF.

There are many counts of this clonotype. The rearrangement uses TRBV19 and TRBJ1-5, with a tentative D call TRBD1 (5 bases). The germline V gene has CDR1 LNHDA and CDR2 SQIVND (reference sequence). Trimming shortened V by 3 bases and J by 6 bases, and 9 bases separated the two germline ends. The CDR3 length is 13 residues. The CDR3 DNA reads as TGTGCCAGTAGTATGGGGCTGGGTCAGCCCCAGCATTTT. This sequence encodes CASSMGLGQPQHF.

The chain is built from TRBV6-1 and TRBJ1-2; D unclear. The germline CDR1 and CDR2 sequences are MNHNS and SASEGT. V lost 6 bases to trimming and J lost 7 bases, with 12 bases between them. CDR3 size: 12 residues. CDR3 residues: CASRSTVGGYTF. The CDR3 DNA is TGTGCCAGCAGGTCGACTGTGGGTGGCTACACCTTC.

CDR3 bases: TGTGCCAGCGCGGTTACTAGCACAGATACGCAGTATTTT. It codes for CASAVTSTDTQYF. The rearrangement links TRBV6-1 to TRBJ2-3; D is unclear. The germline V gene has CDR1 MNHNS and CDR2 SASEGT. The CDR3 is 13 amino acids. V shed 8 bases and J shed 0 bases, with 9 bases lying between them.

The table lists this clonotype with a few counts. The chain links TRBV20-1 to TRBJ1-5, with 7 bases identical to TRBD1. The germline CDR1 and CDR2 sequences are DFQATT and SNEGSKA (reference sequence). This CDR3 has 13 amino acids. V lost 6 bases to trimming and J lost 5 bases; unmatched junction nucleotides: 7. Here the CDR3 DNA reads TGCAGTGCCAGGGACAGCTCTGATCAGCCCCAGCATTTT. Translation: CSARDSSDQPQHF.

A word on this clonotype: This is likely an artifact of a read error, given a far larger clone one base away. The V call is TRBV7-2, the J call TRBJ2-1; D is possibly TRBD2 (6 bases). Per the germline V gene, CDR1 is SGHTA and CDR2 is FQGNSA. Trimming removed 5 bases from V and 3 bases from J, with 11 bases in between. The length of the CDR3 is 14 residues. CDR3 protein: CASSAWDFYNEQFF. CDR3 DNA: TGTGCCAGCAGCGCCTGGGACTTCTACAATGAGCAGTTCTTC. The complete variable domain, with remaining parts taken from reference TRBV7-2 and TRBJ2-1, reads GAGVSQSPSNKVTEKGKDVELRCDPISGHTALYWYRQSLGQGLEFLIYFQGNSAPDKSGLPSDRFSAERTGGSVSTLTIQRTQQEDSAVYLCASSAWDFYNEQFFGPGTRLTVL.

This clonotype came up many times. The chain links TRBV20-1 to TRBJ2-1; the D call may be TRBD1 or TRBD2 (5 bases each). CDR3 length equals 14 residues. V was trimmed by 6 bases and J by 7 bases, leaving 19 bases between them. The germline CDR1 and CDR2 sequences are DFQATT and SNEGSKA (reference sequence). The CDR3 loop is CSAIPASWGNEQFF. The CDR3 region has the DNA TGCAGTGCCATTCCGGCTAGCTGGGGGAATGAGCAGTTCTTC.

This clonotype was recorded many times. The chain is built from TRBV28 and TRBJ1-5, with D possibly matching TRBD1 (5 bases). V lost 9 bases to trimming and J lost 2 bases, with 20 bases between them. The CDR3 loop spans 16 amino acids. Germline lookup yields CDR1 MDHEN and CDR2 SYDVKM. CDR3 nucleotides: TGTGCCAGTAAGGAGGTGTCGGGGGGACGCAATCAGCCCCAGCATTTT. This sequence encodes CASKEVSGGRNQPQHF.

This sequence joins TRBV6-1 and TRBJ2-1, with TRBD2 matching over 9 bases. The J segment lost 6 bases and the V segment lost 6 bases, leaving 6 bases of the junction unmatched. Germline-derived CDR1 and CDR2 are MNHNS and SASEGT. CDR3 length: 14 amino acids. In DNA, the CDR3 is TGTGCCAGCAGCCCAACTAGCGGGCCCAATGAGCAGTTCTTC. Encoded protein: CASSPTSGPNEQFF.

The rearrangement uses TRBV9 and TRBJ2-3, with 10 bases aligning to TRBD2. J lost 2 bases, V lost 7 bases, and 7 bases had no gene match. The CDR3 covers 15 residues. Germline values: CDR1 SGDLS, CDR2 YYNGEE. CDR3 coding DNA: TGTGCCAGCGCCGTAGCGGGAGGACTCACAGATACGCAGTATTTT. It encodes CASAVAGGLTDTQYF.

This clonotype was seen many times. The V call is TRBV6-1, the J call TRBJ2-1, with no clear D. Germline V gene data show CDR1 as MNHNS and CDR2 as SASEGT. The length of the CDR3 is 12 residues. The germline V and J ends were trimmed by 5 bases and 8 bases, with 10 bases remaining between them. CDR3 nucleotide sequence: TGTGCCAGCAGTTCCACTGGGGATGAGCAGTTCTTC. As protein: CASSSTGDEQFF.

This clonotype was observed a few times. The chain couples TRBV7-9 to TRBJ1-2, with D maybe TRBD1 (6 bases). Per germline, CDR1 SEHNR and CDR2 FQNEAQ (reference sequence). This CDR3 region has 14 residues. V was trimmed by 3 bases and J by 5 bases, leaving 13 bases between them. CDR3 residues: CASSFPGHSYGYTF. The CDR3 DNA follows: TGTGCCAGCAGCTTTCCGGGACACTCTTATGGCTACACCTTC.

This clonotype has just a few counts. This chain joins TRBV5-5 and TRBJ2-7; 11 bases line up with TRBD1. V trimming: 4 bases; J trimming: 5 bases; junction bases outside the gene matches: 5. CDR1 and CDR2 from the germline V gene are SGHKS and YYEKEE (reference sequence). CDR3 length equals 14 residues. CDR3 bases: TGTGCCAGCAGCGTAGGACAGGGGGCCGACGAGCAGTACTTC. The encoded protein is CASSVGQGADEQYF.

This clonotype has a count of ten or more. The chain recombines TRBV20-1 with TRBJ2-7; 7 bases line up with TRBD2. Per germline, CDR1 DFQATT and CDR2 SNEGSKA (reference sequence). CDR3 length: 13 amino acids. The CDR3 nucleotides are TGCGGTGGGGCGGGAGACTCTCCCTACGAGCAGTACTTC. Amino acids: CGGAGDSPYEQYF.